The T cell receptor (beta chain) under discussion was sequenced for a study of shared clonotypes between healthy human individuals. Per germline, CDR1 SGDLS and CDR2 YYNGEE. The CDR3 is 15 amino acids. Unmatched junction bases numbered 4, after V lost 2 bases and J lost 4 bases. The investigators split CD4+ cells into a CD45RA+ naive subset and a CD45RA-negative memory subset. General study findings and limits: The four-donor shared clonotypes exceeded non-shared clonotypes in generation probability, with non-shared ones scoring lower.

A note on this clone: The antigen is undetermined.

Assay: immunoSEQ multiplex PCR; the TCRdb copy retains only in-frame clones and omits some. Here the sample spans around 2.5 million clones, approximately 93% being singletons. The gene calls are TRBV9 and TRBJ2-5; 11 bases match TRBD2. The sequence derives from a man between 18 and 29 years old in good health. Some clones in this sample may be carry-over from other donors' samples. Source material: naive CD4+ T cells from PBMCs. Subset: CD45RA+ positively selected. Here the CDR3 reads CASSVTSGVTETQYF. The DNA of the CDR3 is TGTGCCAGCAGCGTGACTAGCGGGGTAACAGAGACCCAGTACTTC.